The rows below give T cell receptor beta chains drawn from one sample of a study of a mutant IDH1 vaccine in newly diagnosed glioma. Sequencing was performed with immunoSEQ multiplex PCR; in TCRdb, only in-frame clones are kept and a portion is missing. This table has 30,000 to 40,000 clones, approximately 78% appearing once. These receptors lack a known antigen. Sequencing was performed on PBMCs, taken from a glioma patient whose treatment included an IDH1 peptide vaccine. Source of these receptors: a woman aged 18-29 years with glioma. Both conserved end residues are part of each CDR3. A D gene is named only where the DNA matches it firmly. Clone sizes are given selectively: once, few, many, or a class where the clone is expanded.

>once|-|TRBJ1-1|TRBV7-6
CASSPRDITAGNTEAFF
TGTGCCAGCAGCCCACGGGACATTACTGCAGGGAACACTGAAGCTTTCTTT
>-|-|TRBJ1-5|TRBV7-2
CASSPRIPDSNQPQHF
TGTGCCAGCAGCCCTAGGATCCCCGATAGCAATCAGCCCCAGCATTTT
>-|-|TRBJ2-7|TRBV7-2
CASSLDRSHSYEQYF
TGTGCCAGCAGCTTAGATCGTTCTCACTCCTACGAGCAGTACTTC
>-|-|TRBJ1-5|TRBV5-4
CASSLDWGSSNQPQHF
TGTGCCAGCAGCTTGGACTGGGGCTCTAGCAATCAGCCCCAGCATTTT
>-|-|TRBJ1-2|TRBV27
CASSNGGYGYTF
TGTGCCAGCAGTAACGGGGGGTATGGCTACACCTTC
>once|-|TRBJ1-2|TRBV29-1
CSVAGWENGYTF
TGCAGCGTTGCAGGGTGGGAGAATGGCTACACCTTC
>-|-|TRBJ2-2|TRBV4-2
CASSQVGGAGVDSNTGELFF
TGTGCCAGCAGCCAAGTGGGGGGAGCAGGGGTCGATTCGAACACCGGGGAGCTGTTTTTT
>-|-|TRBJ2-5|TRBV28
CASSLPQRETQYF
TGTGCCAGCAGTTTGCCGCAGCGGGAGACCCAGTACTTC
>-|-|TRBJ1-2|TRBV7-2
CASSPQEVVSYGYTF
TGTGCCAGCAGCCCCCAGGAGGTCGTCAGCTATGGCTACACCTTC
>-|-|TRBJ2-7|TRBV7-2
CASSPGQYPIYEQYF
TGTGCCAGCAGCCCCGGACAGTACCCGATCTACGAGCAGTACTTC
>-|TRBD2|TRBJ2-7|TRBV28
CASSSTSGSFHEQYF
TGTGCCAGCAGCTCGACTAGCGGGAGTTTCCACGAGCAGTACTTC
>medium-sized|TRBD2|TRBJ2-5|TRBV11-3
CASSQYGTSSQETQYF
TGTGCCAGCAGCCAATACGGGACTAGCAGCCAAGAGACCCAGTACTTC
>-|-|TRBJ1-1|TRBV7-2
CASSHSTANTEAFF
TGTGCCAGCAGCCACTCGACGGCGAACACTGAAGCTTTCTTT
>-|TRBD2|TRBJ2-3|TRBV6-5
CASSYSLAGASDTQYF
TGTGCCAGCAGTTACTCACTAGCGGGAGCTTCAGATACGCAGTATTTT
>once|TRBD2|TRBJ2-7|TRBV25-1
CASSEGGEQYF
TGTGCCAGCAGTGAGGGGGGGGAGCAGTACTTC
>-|TRBD1|TRBJ1-3|TRBV4-3
CASSQDDRGLNTIYF
TGCGCCAGCAGCCAAGATGACAGGGGGCTCAACACCATATATTTT
>-|-|TRBJ1-1|TRBV5-1
CASSDGLPEAFF
TGCGCCAGCAGCGACGGGCTCCCTGAAGCTTTCTTT